The sequence of this T cell receptor beta chain was determined in a study of Ad26.COV2.S vaccination and SARS-CoV-2 variants. The wider study: The vaccine Ad26.COV2.S was put into the muscle once, or twice with 56 days between.

This sample's treatment: roughly 20 received Ad26.COV2.S at low or high dose, single or two shots; several received placebo; per-sample allocation not given. The samples date from day 63 after the first vaccine or placebo injection. The CDR3 contains 19 residues. The trim removed 6 bases at V and 1 base at J, leaving 17 bases unmatched. Sequenced by immunoSEQ multiplex PCR; TCRdb stores in-frame clones only, minus some. Found here are hundreds of thousands of clones, 70% to 90% of them singletons; the top ten hold around 3%. The clonotype originates from a person between 18 and 59 years old who received the Ad26.COV2.S COVID-19 vaccine or a placebo. The sequences come from peripheral blood, collected in a trial of Ad26.COV2.S vaccine versus placebo. This sequence joins TRBV23-1 and TRBJ2-3; TRBD2 matches 9 bases. TRBV23-1 counts as an open reading frame of uncertain function. The CDR3 nucleotides are TGCGCCAGCAGCCCTAGGGTTGTTTTTAGCGGGAGAGGCACAGATACGCAGTATTTT. Translating gives CASSPRVVFSGRGTDTQYF.